These 10 T cell receptor beta chains were sequenced from one sample in a study of OX40 agonist ivuxolimab in advanced cancers. Data came from immunoSEQ multiplex PCR; TCRdb stores just in-frame clones and leaves some out. The table shows 20,000 to 25,000 clones, with around 77% occurring only once. The specimen was CD4+ or CD8+ T cells sorted from blood, collected in a trial of the OX40 agonist ivuxolimab. These receptors came from an adult with an advanced solid tumor such as melanoma, head and neck, liver or kidney cancer.

The V call is TRBV13, the J call TRBJ2-7; 8 bases line up with TRBD1. With 5 bases clipped from V and 5 bases from J, the junction kept 14 bases outside the gene matches. Germline CDR1 reads PRHDT; CDR2 reads FYEKMQ (reference sequence). This CDR3 comprises 16 residues. CDR3: CASSGAMRTGIDEQYF. CDR3 DNA sequence: TGTGCCAGCAGCGGGGCAATGCGGACAGGGATTGACGAGCAGTACTTC.

This chain uses TRBV19 with TRBJ1-5; no definite D call. With 5 bases removed from V and 0 bases from J, the gap between germline ends came to 8 bases. The V gene's germline CDR1 is LNHDA and CDR2 SQIVND (reference sequence). CDR3 length: 14 residues. DNA of the CDR3: TGTGCCAGTAGTGCCGACATTAGCAATCAGCCCCAGCATTTT. Protein: CASSADISNQPQHF.

The CDR3 sequence: CASSQDSNGYTF. CDR3 nucleotides: TGTGCCAGCAGCCAGGACAGTAATGGCTACACCTTC. The chain uses TRBV7-2 and TRBJ1-2, with a tentative D call TRBD1 (6 bases). This CDR3 has 12 amino acids. Germline V gene sequence: CDR1 SGHTA, CDR2 FQGNSA. The V gene lost 5 bases and the J gene lost 6 bases, with 10 bases spanning the gap.

The V call is TRBV19, the J call TRBJ2-2; tentative D call: TRBD1 (5 bases). The CDR3 covers 12 residues. Trimming took 4 bases from V and 5 from J, leaving 5 bases between them. The germline gives CDR1 LNHDA, CDR2 SQIVND (reference sequence). CDR3 nucleotide sequence: TGTGCCAGTAGTACAGGGACCGGGGAGCTGTTTTTT. Its translation is CASSTGTGELFF.

The chain links TRBV9 to TRBJ2-1; no firm D call. Per the germline V gene, CDR1 is SGDLS and CDR2 is YYNGEE. The CDR3 runs 12 residues. V was trimmed by 3 bases and J by 6 bases, leaving 7 bases between them. The CDR3 DNA sequence: TGTGCCAGCAGCGCGACGGGCAATGAGCAGTTCTTC. This translates into CASSATGNEQFF.

The chain is built from TRBV4-3 and TRBJ2-2; 8 positions agree with TRBD1. The CDR3 loop spans 18 amino acids. Per the germline V gene, CDR1 is LGHNA and CDR2 is YSLEER. With V trimmed by 4 bases and J by 3 bases, 13 bases remained unmatched. CDR3 sequence reads: CASSLDPVTGAHTGELFF. DNA of the CDR3: TGCGCCAGCAGCCTAGATCCCGTGACAGGGGCTCACACCGGGGAGCTGTTTTTT.

The J gene is TRBJ1-4, the V gene TRBV4-1; D uncertain. Germline CDR1 is MGHRA and CDR2 is YSYEKL. CDR3 length: 13 residues. V was clipped by 1 base and J by 13 bases, with 13 bases between them. Written as DNA, the CDR3 is TGCGCCAGCAGCCAAGCGGAGACAAACGGACTGTTTTTT. Translating it yields CASSQAETNGLFF.

The CDR3 bases are TGCGCCAGCAGCTTGGGCGGGGGCCCGACCTACGAGCAGTACTTC. Translating it yields CASSLGGGPTYEQYF. The chain couples TRBV5-1 to TRBJ2-5; the D gene is possibly TRBD2 (7 bases). The J call is in doubt because the DNA end fits TRBJ2-7 better. The CDR3 sequence is 15 residues long. Germline V gene lookup returns CDR1 SGHRS and CDR2 YFSETQ.

This rearrangement joins TRBV7-8 to TRBJ2-1; no clear D gene. CDR1 and CDR2 (germline): SGHVS, FQNEAQ. This CDR3 comprises 13 residues. Trimming took 6 bases from V and 9 from J, leaving 15 bases between them. CDR3 amino acids: CASRPRSGGEQFF. Written as DNA, the CDR3 is TGTGCCAGCAGACCGAGGTCTGGCGGTGAGCAGTTCTTC.

CDR3 amino acids: CASSPGTGGRGNTEAFF. CDR3 nucleotides: TGTGCCAGCAGCCCCGGGACAGGGGGCAGAGGGAACACTGAAGCTTTCTTT. The chain uses TRBV6-4 and TRBJ1-1; 12 bases map to TRBD1. V was pared by 6 bases and J by 1 base, with 9 bases of the junction left unmatched. The germline V gene encodes CDR1 MRHNA and CDR2 SNTAGT. This CDR3 is 17 amino acids long.